This T cell receptor (beta chain) was sequenced in a study of shared clonotypes between healthy human individuals. General study findings and limits: Non-shared clonotypes displayed generation probabilities falling below those of clonotypes present in all four donors.

CD45RO-negative, CCR7-selected cells formed the naive CD8 fraction, which excluded terminally differentiated effector memory CD45RA+ cells. The V gene's germline CDR1 is LGHNA and CDR2 YSLEER. CDR3 size: 14 residues. Trimming left V 0 bases short and J 2 bases short, with 8 bases between. This table comes from immunoSEQ multiplex PCR, and its TCRdb copy is limited to in-frame clones, with some not included. Of 1.5 million to 2.5 million clones listed, about 95% are singletons. As for this clone: Its target is not known.

The TCR sequence derives from a man between 18 and 35 years old in good health. The chain joins TRBV4-3 to TRBJ2-7; D is undetermined. Sequenced material: naive CD8+ T cells sorted from blood. The CDR3 DNA sequence: TGCGCCAGCAGCCAAGACTGGACGGCCTACGAGCAGTACTTC. It is translated as CASSQDWTAYEQYF.